This T cell receptor beta chain was documented in a study of beta chain features in type 1 diabetes. General study findings and limits: The naive, central memory and Treg TCRB repertoires looked more alike in patients than they did in healthy donors. Although PCR might favor shorter templates, it would do so equally in patients and controls. Type 1 diabetes patients had TCRB CDR3s that were shorter (moderately but significantly so) in all four CD4+ subsets.

Points on this clone: The antigen is undetermined.

Germline CDR1 is SGHVS and CDR2 is FNYEAQ. V lost 2 bases, J lost 4 bases, and 8 bases lay in between. CDR3 length: 13 amino acids. Reverse transcription of all isolated RNA meant that expressed TCRB transcripts were sequenced. Naive, central memory and regulatory T cell samples came to a mean of around 3.5 million reads. The data were produced by immunoSEQ multiplex PCR, yet TCRdb's version contains in-frame clones alone and is incomplete. The sample holds some 270,000 clones, approximately 10% seen once. The TCR sequence derives from a man aged 25-45 years with type 1 diabetes. J is TRBJ1-1 and V is TRBV7-6; maybe TRBD1 (6 bases). Sequencing input: naive CD4+ T cells from blood. CDR3 bases: TGTGCCAGCAGCTTACCCAGGGGCACTGAAGCTTTCTTT. It yields the protein CASSLPRGTEAFF.